The table lists the clone carrying this TCR beta chain with many counts. The sample originates from a study of neoadjuvant anti-PD-1 for oral cavity cancer. The time point was: after neoadjuvant nivolumab, at surgical resection. The method was immunoSEQ multiplex PCR; TCRdb's version includes in-frame clones alone and lacks a portion of them. Of tens of thousands of clones in the sample, around a quarter were seen once. In germline, CDR1 is SGHAT, CDR2 FQNNGV. With 6 bases clipped from V and 5 bases from J, the junction kept 3 bases outside the gene matches. The CDR3 spans 14 residues. The specimen was tumor tissue, collected after nivolumab (anti-PD-1) treatment. This chain connects TRBV11-2 to TRBJ2-2; TRBD1 matches at 10 bases. The clonotype was recovered from a person aged 40 to 85 with oral cavity squamous cell carcinoma. CDR3 sequence (DNA): TGTGCCAGCAGGACAGGGGGCAGTACCGGGGAGCTGTTTTTT. Its protein is CASRTGGSTGELFF.